These T cell receptor beta chains were read from a single sample in a study of blood T cells in healthy people across ages. MiXCR, run by TCRdb on the 5' RACE reads, gives a single entry per CDR3 protein. The sample consists of 780,000 or so distinct CDR3 sequences, 40% to 65% of them appearing once. Sequenced input: blood. The receptors come from a man older than 75 in good health. Each CDR3 is given with its conserved first and last residue. D genes are given only for firm matches. Size is omitted from some rows. Given values are once, few, many or a class for expanded clones.

v_call,clone_size,d_call,j_call,cdr3_aa,cdr3_nt
TRBV7-3,-,-,TRBJ2-7,CASSSSPALGSYEQYF,TGTGCCAGCAGCTCCTCCCCCGCTTTGGGCTCCTACGAGCAGTACTTC
TRBV5-6,-,-,TRBJ2-6,CASSFWANVLTF,TGTGCCAGCAGCTTCTGGGCCAACGTCCTGACTTTC
TRBV6-1,-,-,TRBJ2-7,CASSGGQLGSYEQYF,TGTGCCAGCAGTGGGGGACAACTTGGCTCCTACGAGCAGTACTTC
TRBV29-1,few,-,TRBJ2-5,CSVEGAKQGSQETQYF,TGCAGCGTTGAAGGGGCGAAACAGGGAAGCCAAGAGACCCAGTACTTC
TRBV20-1,-,TRBD2,TRBJ2-1,CSARDPRTSGYNEQFF,TGCAGTGCTAGAGACCCCAGGACTAGCGGATACAATGAGCAGTTCTTC
TRBV24-1,-,TRBD2,TRBJ2-1,CAPPTSGQNEQFF,TGTGCCCCCCCGACTAGCGGCCAAAATGAGCAGTTCTTC
TRBV6-6,-,TRBD1,TRBJ2-7,CASSSPDRGRNEQYF,TGTGCCAGCAGTTCCCCGGACAGGGGACGAAACGAGCAGTACTTC
TRBV18,-,TRBD1,TRBJ1-5,CASSRDREVYSNQPQHF,TGTGCCAGCTCGCGGGACAGGGAGGTTTATAGCAATCAGCCCCAGCATTTT
TRBV20-1,-,TRBD1,TRBJ2-4,CSAHPTGYKNIQYF,TGCAGTGCCCACCCGACAGGGTACAAAAACATTCAGTACTTC
TRBV24-1,few,TRBD1,TRBJ2-7,CATSDPGQGKPYEQYF,TGTGCCACCAGTGACCCGGGACAGGGAAAGCCCTACGAGCAGTACTTC
TRBV7-9,-,-,TRBJ2-1,CASSLAGSQETQFF,TGTGCCAGCAGCTTAGCCGGCAGTCAAGAGACCCAGTTCTTC
TRBV11-2,-,-,TRBJ2-7,CASSRTGTNYEQYF,TGTGCCAGCAGTCGCACAGGGACCAACTACGAGCAGTACTTC
TRBV7-2,-,-,TRBJ1-1,CASSLAPGRSNTEAFF,TGTGCCAGCAGCTTAGCTCCGGGCAGGTCGAATACTGAAGCTTTCTTT
TRBV10-1,-,-,TRBJ2-3,CASSESGDVYAYF,TGCGCCAGCAGTGAGTCGGGGGATGTATACGCGTATTTT
TRBV7-2,many,-,TRBJ1-4,CASSRGAATNEKLFF,TGTGCCAGCAGCCGAGGAGCCGCAACTAATGAAAAACTGTTTTTT
TRBV28,few,-,TRBJ1-5,CASSLHGQNQPQHF,TGTGCCAGCAGTTTACATGGACAGAATCAGCCCCAGCATTTT
TRBV7-3,-,TRBD1,TRBJ2-7,CASSLRTGLTYNEQYF,TGTGCCAGCAGCCTACGGACAGGGTTAACCTACAATGAGCAGTACTTC
TRBV20-1,-,-,TRBJ2-1,CSARLENEQFF,TGCAGTGCCCGGCTAGAGAATGAGCAGTTCTTC
TRBV20-1,-,-,TRBJ2-7,CSASPASTYYEQYF,TGCAGTGCTAGCCCGGCATCCACCTATTACGAGCAGTACTTC
TRBV3-1,-,-,TRBJ2-4,CAGSQGVLRGNIQYF,TGTGCCGGCAGCCAAGGCGTCCTCCGGGGAAACATTCAGTACTTC
TRBV7-3,-,-,TRBJ2-2,CASSSGPTRSNPGELFF,TGTGCCAGCAGCTCCGGGCCGACACGGTCAAACCCCGGGGAGCTGTTTTTT
TRBV24-1,many,-,TRBJ2-1,CATSDPGRAGMNEQFF,TGTGCCACCAGTGACCCGGGTCGGGCGGGAATGAATGAGCAGTTCTTC
TRBV5-1,-,-,TRBJ2-7,CASTHSGSSYNEQYF,TGCGCCAGCACCCATAGCGGTAGCTCCTACAATGAGCAGTACTTC
TRBV2,-,-,TRBJ2-1,CASSEGVWEAYNEQFF,TGTGCCAGCAGTGAGGGGGTGTGGGAGGCGTACAATGAGCAGTTCTTC
TRBV5-1,few,-,TRBJ2-7,CASSFSGASYEQYF,TGCGCCAGCAGCTTTTCGGGGGCATCCTACGAGCAGTACTTC
TRBV28,-,TRBD1,TRBJ2-1,CASSGVRGLYNEQFF,TGTGCCAGCAGTGGCGTCAGGGGGCTATACAATGAGCAGTTCTTC
TRBV10-3,-,TRBD2,TRBJ2-3,CAISVAAGGGPDTKYF,TGTGCCATCAGTGTTGCAGCGGGAGGGGGCCCAGATACGAAGTATTTT
TRBV12-3/TRBV12-4,few,-,TRBJ2-5,CASSVLAGEKTQYF,TGTGCCAGCAGTGTACTGGCGGGTGAAAAGACCCAGTACTTC
TRBV25-1,-,TRBD1,TRBJ2-1,CASRVPGQAYNEQFF,TGTGCCAGCAGGGTTCCGGGACAGGCATACAATGAGCAGTTCTTC
TRBV2,-,TRBD2,TRBJ2-7,CASREGPSYEQYF,TGTGCCAGCCGGGAGGGCCCTTCCTACGAGCAGTACTTC
TRBV29-1,-,TRBD1,TRBJ1-1,CSAGQGGAKAFF,TGCAGCGCTGGACAGGGAGGCGCTAAAGCTTTCTTT
TRBV18,-,-,TRBJ1-4,CASSPGSTNEKLFF,TGTGCCAGCTCACCAGGGTCTACTAATGAAAAACTGTTTTTT
TRBV7-2,-,TRBD2,TRBJ2-7,CASSPGGSRSYEQYF,TGTGCCAGCAGTCCGGGGGGTAGTCGCTCCTACGAGCAGTACTTC
TRBV7-2,few,-,TRBJ2-1,CASSLAVDPFF,TGTGCCAGCAGCTTAGCGGTGGATCCGTTCTTC
TRBV5-1,-,-,TRBJ2-7,CASSERRGYNEQYF,TGCGCCAGCAGCGAGCGGAGGGGCTACAATGAGCAGTACTTC
TRBV11-2,-,-,TRBJ2-7,CASSLVRGTNYPYEQYF,TGCGCCAGCAGCTTAGTTCGGGGGACGAACTACCCCTACGAGCAGTACTTC
TRBV7-2,-,-,TRBJ2-5,CASSLRAGEETQYF,TGTGCCAGCAGCTTAAGGGCCGGAGAAGAGACCCAGTACTTC
TRBV7-9,-,-,TRBJ1-4,CASSHNTGKIGEKLFF,TGTGCCAGCAGTCACAACACCGGGAAAATTGGGGAAAAACTGTTTTTT
TRBV7-2,-,TRBD2,TRBJ2-1,CASSRSFGGRAKRDNEQFF,TGTGCCAGCAGCCGGAGCTTCGGCGGGAGGGCCAAGAGGGACAATGAGCAGTTCTTC
TRBV20-1,few,TRBD2,TRBJ2-3,CSLAGTSGRGGTDTQYF,TGCAGCCTCGCCGGGACTAGCGGGAGGGGGGGCACAGATACGCAGTATTTT
TRBV7-2,once,-,TRBJ2-1,CASSPAGGHQTQFF,TGTGCCAGCAGCCCGGCGGGCGGCCATCAGACCCAGTTCTTC
TRBV27,-,TRBD2,TRBJ2-7,CASSLRELAVYEQYF,TGTGCCAGCAGTTTAAGGGAACTAGCGGTGTACGAGCAGTACTTC
TRBV6-2/TRBV6-3,-,TRBD2,TRBJ2-1,CASSRTTSHEQFF,TGTGCCAGCAGCCGAACGACTAGCCATGAGCAGTTCTTC
TRBV29-1,few,-,TRBJ1-5,CSVERDRHSNQPQHF,TGCAGCGTTGAGAGGGACCGACATAGCAATCAGCCCCAGCATTTT
TRBV11-2,few,TRBD2,TRBJ2-1,CASSLDAGGVANEQFF,TGTGCCAGCAGCTTAGACGCGGGAGGGGTTGCGAATGAGCAGTTCTTC